The next 8 T cell receptor beta chains were all read from a single sample in a study of blood T cell repertoires in COVID-19. The table came from immunoSEQ multiplex PCR; TCRdb's copy has only in-frame clones and leaves some out. The table includes about 15,000 clones, approximately 83% detected once. Material: peripheral blood. The receptors originated from a human donor in a cohort sampled during active COVID-19.

This rearrangement joins TRBV5-4 to TRBJ2-7, with D perhaps matching TRBD1 (6 bases). V was cut by 3 bases and J by 0 bases, with 16 bases left in between. Germline values: CDR1 SGHNT, CDR2 YYREEE (reference sequence). The CDR3 length is 16 residues. The CDR3 DNA reads TGTGCCAGCAGCTCGAGAACACAGGGTTTCTCCTACGAGCAGTACTTC. It codes for CASSSRTQGFSYEQYF.

In this sample, this clone turned up once. V gene TRBV5-1 combines with J gene TRBJ2-2; 10 bases fit TRBD2. This CDR3 contains 18 residues. The junction had 13 bases not matched to a gene; V was cut back by 4 bases and J by 4 bases. CDR1 is SGHRS and CDR2 is YFSETQ in the germline V gene. The CDR3 region is CASSLGASGSLGTGELFF. CDR3 in DNA: TGCGCCAGCAGCCTGGGGGCTAGCGGGAGTCTGGGCACCGGGGAGCTGTTTTTT. The full variable domain, completed using reference TRBV5-1 and TRBJ2-2, is KAGVTQTPRYLIKTRGQQVTLSCSPISGHRSVSWYQQTPGQGLQFLFEYFSETQRNKGNFPGRFSGRQFSNSRSEMNVSTLELGDSALYLCASSLGASGSLGTGELFFGEGSRLTVL.

The V and J genes are TRBV20-1 and TRBJ2-5; 8 nucleotides line up with TRBD2. Germline V gene data show CDR1 as DFQATT and CDR2 as SNEGSKA (reference sequence). This CDR3 has 13 residues. J lost 5 bases, V lost 3 bases, and 5 bases had no gene match. The CDR3 DNA reads TGCAGTGCTAGTCTATCTAGCGGGGAGACCCAGTACTTC. Translation: CSASLSSGETQYF.

The J gene is TRBJ2-1, the V gene TRBV19; 12 bases fit TRBD2. V was clipped by 0 bases and J by 4 bases; unmatched bases: 4. Germline V lookup: CDR1 LNHDA, CDR2 SQIVND (reference sequence). CDR3 size: 17 residues. The CDR3 loop is CASSIDRTSGRYNEQFF. CDR3 bases: TGTGCCAGTAGTATAGATCGCACTAGCGGGAGGTACAATGAGCAGTTCTTC.

The CDR3 loop is CASSEGQGRTDTQYF. CDR3 nucleotides: TGTGCCAGCAGCGAGGGACAGGGTAGGACAGATACGCAGTATTTT. The chain combines TRBV9 with TRBJ2-3; 9 bases are a match to TRBD1. CDR3 length: 15 amino acids. Germline CDR1 and CDR2: SGDLS and YYNGEE. J was trimmed by 3 bases and V by 3 bases; bases with no gene match: 5.

The V gene is TRBV3-1 (or the pseudogene TRBV3-2), the J gene TRBJ2-2, with TRBD1 identical over 8 bases. The CDR3 length is 22 residues. Germline CDR1 is LGHDT and CDR2 is YNNKEL (reference sequence). Unmatched junction bases numbered 18, after V lost 0 bases and J lost 0 bases. The CDR3 DNA follows: TGTGCCAGCAGCCAAGAGGGTGGTTTCGGGGACAGGTGGAGTACGAACACCGGGGAGCTGTTTTTT. Translation: CASSQEGGFGDRWSTNTGELFF.

This rearrangement joins TRBV9 to TRBJ2-1, with 12 bases matching TRBD2. Germline CDR1 is SGDLS and CDR2 is YYNGEE. After removal of 0 bases from V and 5 bases from J, the junction contained 12 bases not matched to a gene. The CDR3 length is 19 residues. CDR3 region: CASSVVGLAGIGADNEQFF. Written as DNA, the CDR3 is TGTGCCAGCAGCGTAGTGGGACTAGCGGGCATAGGGGCAGACAATGAGCAGTTCTTC. Complete variable domain (other parts from reference TRBV9 and TRBJ2-1): DSGVTQTPKHLITATGQRVTLRCSPRSGDLSVYWYQQSLDQGLQFLIQYYNGEERAKGNILERFSAQQFPDLHSELNLSSLELGDSALYFCASSVVGLAGIGADNEQFFGPGTRLTVL.

The chain is built from TRBV2 and TRBJ1-5; 7 bases map to TRBD1. V lost 6 bases and J lost 0; bases outside the gene matches: 14. The CDR3 runs to 18 residues. Looked up from germline, CDR1 is SNHLY and CDR2 is FYNNEI. For the CDR3, the DNA is TGTGCCAGCAGAGCCGGAACGACAGGGCTTTTTAGCAATCAGCCCCAGCATTTT. Translating it yields CASRAGTTGLFSNQPQHF. The entire variable domain, with the rest obtained from reference TRBV2 and TRBJ1-5, is as follows: EPEVTQTPSHQVTQMGQEVILRCVPISNHLYFYWYRQILGQKVEFLVSFYNNEISEKSEIFDDQFSVERPDGSNFTLKIRSTKLEDSAMYFCASRAGTTGLFSNQPQHFGDGTRLSIL.